The rows below give T cell receptor beta chains drawn from one sample of a study of blood T cell repertoires in COVID-19. Generated by immunoSEQ multiplex PCR, the TCRdb table keeps only in-frame clones and is missing some. The table includes about 490,000 clones, 80% to 90% detected once. The sample taken for sequencing was peripheral blood. The receptor set was obtained from a human donor in a cohort sampled during active COVID-19. CDR3s include the opening cysteine and the closing phenylalanine or tryptophan. The D gene is left open where the match is weak. Rows give clone size only sometimes, using once, few, many, or a class for an expanded clone.

d_gene: TRBD1; abundance: NA; v_gene: TRBV5-8; j_gene: TRBJ2-3; CDR3nt: TGTGCCAGCAGTTCGGGACAGGGAACAGATACGCAGTATTTT; CDR3aa: CASSSGQGTDTQYF
d_gene: TRBD1; abundance: once; v_gene: TRBV7-2; j_gene: TRBJ2-3; CDR3nt: TGTGCCAGCAGCCCAGGGACAGCCGGAGATACGCAGTATTTT; CDR3aa: CASSPGTAGDTQYF
d_gene: NA; abundance: NA; v_gene: TRBV15; j_gene: TRBJ1-2; CDR3nt: TGTGCCACCAGCAGAGATCTAAATCCGGGCTACACCTTC; CDR3aa: CATSRDLNPGYTF
d_gene: NA; abundance: NA; v_gene: TRBV6-5; j_gene: TRBJ2-7; CDR3nt: TGTGCCAGCAGGACGACTAGGGAGCGACAAGAGCAGTACTTC; CDR3aa: CASRTTRERQEQYF
d_gene: NA; abundance: NA; v_gene: TRBV30; j_gene: TRBJ1-1; CDR3nt: TGTGCCTGGGATACTCAGGCTATCATGAACACTGAAGCTTTCTTT; CDR3aa: CAWDTQAIMNTEAFF
d_gene: TRBD2; abundance: NA; v_gene: TRBV7-7; j_gene: TRBJ2-5; CDR3nt: TGTGCTAGCGGGGGCACGGGACTAGAGGGAGAGACCCAGTACTTC; CDR3aa: CASGGTGLEGETQYF
d_gene: NA; abundance: NA; v_gene: TRBV2; j_gene: TRBJ2-4; CDR3nt: TGTGCCAGCAGTGAACTTCAGGAAAAAAACATTCAGTACTTC; CDR3aa: CASSELQEKNIQYF
d_gene: NA; abundance: NA; v_gene: TRBV6-5; j_gene: TRBJ2-3; CDR3nt: TGTGCCAGCAGTTCCGGACTTACCACAGATACGCAGTATTTT; CDR3aa: CASSSGLTTDTQYF
d_gene: NA; abundance: NA; v_gene: TRBV30; j_gene: TRBJ1-3; CDR3nt: TGTGCCTGGACTTCTGGAAACACCATATATTTT; CDR3aa: CAWTSGNTIYF
d_gene: NA; abundance: NA; v_gene: TRBV5-6; j_gene: TRBJ1-1; CDR3nt: TGTGCCAGCAGCTTTGGTACGGGGGGCACTGAAGCTTTCTTT; CDR3aa: CASSFGTGGTEAFF
d_gene: TRBD1; abundance: NA; v_gene: TRBV7-9; j_gene: TRBJ1-2; CDR3nt: TGTGCCAGCAGCCCCCGACAGGGGAGTAACTATGGCTACACCTTC; CDR3aa: CASSPRQGSNYGYTF
d_gene: NA; abundance: NA; v_gene: TRBV5-6; j_gene: TRBJ1-1; CDR3nt: TGTGCCAGCAGCTTGTTCCCGGGGTCCAACACTGAAGCTTTCTTT; CDR3aa: CASSLFPGSNTEAFF
d_gene: TRBD2; abundance: NA; v_gene: TRBV9; j_gene: TRBJ2-7; CDR3nt: TGTGCCAGCAGCGTAGGGGGTAGCGGGAGTTCCTACGAGCAGTACTTC; CDR3aa: CASSVGGSGSSYEQYF
d_gene: TRBD1; abundance: NA; v_gene: TRBV6-5; j_gene: TRBJ1-6; CDR3nt: TGTGCCAGCATCGCTCCTGGAGGGGGCATGTCACCCCTCCACTTT; CDR3aa: CASIAPGGGMSPLHF
d_gene: TRBD1; abundance: many; v_gene: TRBV28; j_gene: TRBJ1-2; CDR3nt: TGTGCCAGCAGTGTACACAGGGGTGGCTATGGCTACACCTTC; CDR3aa: CASSVHRGGYGYTF
d_gene: TRBD2; abundance: NA; v_gene: TRBV11-2; j_gene: TRBJ2-2; CDR3nt: TGTGCCAGCAGCTCGGGGGGACTAGCGGTCTCTAACTACGGGGAGCTGTTTTTT; CDR3aa: CASSSGGLAVSNYGELFF
d_gene: NA; abundance: NA; v_gene: TRBV9; j_gene: TRBJ2-5; CDR3nt: TGTGCCAGCAGCGTAGATAGTGCGGTCAGCCAAGAGACCCAGTACTTC; CDR3aa: CASSVDSAVSQETQYF
d_gene: NA; abundance: NA; v_gene: TRBV21-1; j_gene: TRBJ1-4; CDR3nt: TGTGCCAGCAGCAAAGTAGTCTCAGGGGGACAGGGTGAAAAACTGTTTTTT; CDR3aa: CASSKVVSGGQGEKLFF
d_gene: NA; abundance: NA; v_gene: TRBV30; j_gene: TRBJ1-1; CDR3nt: TGTGCCTGGAATAGACACCCGAACACTGAAGCTTTCTTT; CDR3aa: CAWNRHPNTEAFF
d_gene: TRBD2; abundance: NA; v_gene: TRBV15; j_gene: TRBJ2-5; CDR3nt: TGTGCCACCAGCAGTCCACGGGAGGGGGACCGTGAGACCCAGTACTTC; CDR3aa: CATSSPREGDRETQYF
d_gene: NA; abundance: NA; v_gene: TRBV7-3; j_gene: TRBJ2-3; CDR3nt: TGTGCCAGCAGCTCGAGGACTCTTACAGATACGCAGTATTTT; CDR3aa: CASSSRTLTDTQYF
d_gene: NA; abundance: NA; v_gene: TRBV19; j_gene: TRBJ1-3; CDR3nt: TGTGCCAGTAGCGGACAGCTTTACTCTGGAAACACCATATATTTT; CDR3aa: CASSGQLYSGNTIYF
d_gene: NA; abundance: NA; v_gene: TRBV7-2; j_gene: TRBJ2-7; CDR3nt: TGTGCCAGCAGCTTAGCGCTGGGCGGGGCTCGCTACGAGCAGTACTTC; CDR3aa: CASSLALGGARYEQYF
d_gene: NA; abundance: few; v_gene: TRBV12-3/TRBV12-4; j_gene: TRBJ1-1; CDR3nt: TGTGCCAGCAGTTCGCAGTTTAACACTGAAGCTTTCTTT; CDR3aa: CASSSQFNTEAFF
d_gene: NA; abundance: NA; v_gene: TRBV7-2; j_gene: TRBJ2-1; CDR3nt: TGTGCCAGCAGCTTAGCGCACCCGGGAGCGGCTAATGAGCAGTTCTTC; CDR3aa: CASSLAHPGAANEQFF
d_gene: NA; abundance: NA; v_gene: TRBV28; j_gene: TRBJ1-4; CDR3nt: TGTGCCAGCAGCCCACTAAGTACCAAGACAGCAACTAATGAAAAACTGTTTTTT; CDR3aa: CASSPLSTKTATNEKLFF
d_gene: NA; abundance: NA; v_gene: TRBV5-5; j_gene: TRBJ1-5; CDR3nt: TGTGCCAGCAGCATTGGGTCGGGAATAGGTCAGCCCCAGCATTTT; CDR3aa: CASSIGSGIGQPQHF
d_gene: TRBD2; abundance: NA; v_gene: TRBV27; j_gene: TRBJ2-5; CDR3nt: TGTGCCAGCAGTTTTTCTAGCGGGAGTAGGGAGACCCAGTACTTC; CDR3aa: CASSFSSGSRETQYF
d_gene: NA; abundance: NA; v_gene: TRBV28; j_gene: TRBJ1-5; CDR3nt: TGTGCCAGCACCCCTTTGAGCGCGTGGGGCAGCAATCAGCCCCAGCATTTT; CDR3aa: CASTPLSAWGSNQPQHF
d_gene: NA; abundance: NA; v_gene: TRBV18; j_gene: TRBJ1-2; CDR3nt: TGTGCCAGCTCACCAACCAGGCAGGAATGGCGAGGCTACACCTTC; CDR3aa: CASSPTRQEWRGYTF
d_gene: NA; abundance: NA; v_gene: TRBV6-1; j_gene: TRBJ1-3; CDR3nt: TGTGCCAGCAGTGAAGGACAGGTCTCTGGAAACACCATATATTTT; CDR3aa: CASSEGQVSGNTIYF
d_gene: TRBD2; abundance: NA; v_gene: TRBV27; j_gene: TRBJ2-2; CDR3nt: TGTGCCAGCAGTCCCCTGACTAGCCTGAACACCGGGGAGCTGTTTTTT; CDR3aa: CASSPLTSLNTGELFF
d_gene: TRBD1; abundance: NA; v_gene: TRBV7-9; j_gene: TRBJ1-2; CDR3nt: TGTGCCAGCAGCTTATATGTGGGGACAGGGGATGGCTATGGCTACACCTTC; CDR3aa: CASSLYVGTGDGYGYTF
d_gene: NA; abundance: NA; v_gene: TRBV6-5; j_gene: TRBJ2-5; CDR3nt: TGTGCCAGCATGCGGGGGCCAGAGACCCAGTACTTC; CDR3aa: CASMRGPETQYF
d_gene: TRBD2; abundance: NA; v_gene: TRBV18; j_gene: TRBJ2-7; CDR3nt: TGTGCCAGCTCACCAGTTAGCGGGAGAACGTACGAGCAGTACTTC; CDR3aa: CASSPVSGRTYEQYF
d_gene: NA; abundance: NA; v_gene: TRBV6-6; j_gene: TRBJ1-4; CDR3nt: TGTGCCAGCAGTTACGGGTGGACAGTAACTAATGAAAAACTGTTTTTT; CDR3aa: CASSYGWTVTNEKLFF
d_gene: NA; abundance: NA; v_gene: TRBV21-1; j_gene: TRBJ1-5; CDR3nt: TGTGCCAGCAGCAAGCTTCCAGCCCAGCATTTT; CDR3aa: CASSKLPAQHF
d_gene: TRBD2; abundance: NA; v_gene: TRBV5-1; j_gene: TRBJ2-7; CDR3nt: TGCGCCAGCAGCTTGGGCGGGAGGAGCGAGCAGTACTTC; CDR3aa: CASSLGGRSEQYF
d_gene: NA; abundance: NA; v_gene: TRBV4-3; j_gene: TRBJ2-3; CDR3nt: TGCGCCAGCAGCCAATTGACTTTCACAGATACGCAGTATTTT; CDR3aa: CASSQLTFTDTQYF
d_gene: TRBD2; abundance: NA; v_gene: TRBV2; j_gene: TRBJ2-3; CDR3nt: TGTGCCAGCAGTGAAGTAGCGGGAGAACTGGATACGCAGTATTTT; CDR3aa: CASSEVAGELDTQYF